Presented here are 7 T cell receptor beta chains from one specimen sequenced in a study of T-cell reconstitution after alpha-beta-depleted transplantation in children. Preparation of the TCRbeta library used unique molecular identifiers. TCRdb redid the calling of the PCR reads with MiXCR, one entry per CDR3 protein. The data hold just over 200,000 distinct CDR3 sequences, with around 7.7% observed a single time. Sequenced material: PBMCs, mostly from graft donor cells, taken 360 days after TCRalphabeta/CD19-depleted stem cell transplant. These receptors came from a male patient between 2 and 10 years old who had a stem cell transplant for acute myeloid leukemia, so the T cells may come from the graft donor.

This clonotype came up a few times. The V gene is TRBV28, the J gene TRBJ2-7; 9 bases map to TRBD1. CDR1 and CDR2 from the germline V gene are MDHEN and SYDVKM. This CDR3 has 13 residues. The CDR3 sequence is CASPPRVGDRVFV. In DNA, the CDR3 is TGTGCCAGTCCCCCCCGAGTCGGGGACAGGGTATTCGTC.

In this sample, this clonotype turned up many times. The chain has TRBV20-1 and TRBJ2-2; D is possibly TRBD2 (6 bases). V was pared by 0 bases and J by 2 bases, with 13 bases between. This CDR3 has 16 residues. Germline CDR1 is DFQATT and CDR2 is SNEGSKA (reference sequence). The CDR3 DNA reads TGCAGTGCTAGAGATGTACTTAGCGGAAACACCGGGGAGCTGTTTTTT. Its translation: CSARDVLSGNTGELFF.

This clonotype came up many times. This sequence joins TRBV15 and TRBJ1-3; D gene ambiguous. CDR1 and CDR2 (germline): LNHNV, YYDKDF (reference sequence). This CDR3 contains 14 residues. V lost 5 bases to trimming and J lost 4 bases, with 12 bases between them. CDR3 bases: TGTGCCACCAGCCCCGGTAGGGCCGGAAACACCATATATTTT. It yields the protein CATSPGRAGNTIYF. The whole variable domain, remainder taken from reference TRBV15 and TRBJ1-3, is DAMVIQNPRYQVTQFGKPVTLSCSQTLNHNVMYWYQQKSSQAPKLLFHYYDKDFNNEADTPDNFQSRRPNTSFCFLDIRSPGLGDTAMYLCATSPGRAGNTIYFGEGSWLTVV.

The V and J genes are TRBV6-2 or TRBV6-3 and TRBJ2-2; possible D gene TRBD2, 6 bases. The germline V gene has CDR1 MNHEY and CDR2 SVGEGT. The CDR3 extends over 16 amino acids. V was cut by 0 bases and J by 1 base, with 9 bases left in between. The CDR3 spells CASSYSLAQNTGELFF. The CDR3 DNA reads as TGTGCCAGCAGTTACTCGCTAGCGCAGAACACCGGGGAGCTGTTTTTT.

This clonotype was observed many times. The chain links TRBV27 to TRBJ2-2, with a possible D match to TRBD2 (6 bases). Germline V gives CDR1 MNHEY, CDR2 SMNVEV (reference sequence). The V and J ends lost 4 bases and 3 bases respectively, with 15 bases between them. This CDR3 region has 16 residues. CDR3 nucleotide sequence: TGTGCCAGCAGTTCGGGCTGGCGGGACTACACCGGGGAGCTGTTTTTT. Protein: CASSSGWRDYTGELFF.

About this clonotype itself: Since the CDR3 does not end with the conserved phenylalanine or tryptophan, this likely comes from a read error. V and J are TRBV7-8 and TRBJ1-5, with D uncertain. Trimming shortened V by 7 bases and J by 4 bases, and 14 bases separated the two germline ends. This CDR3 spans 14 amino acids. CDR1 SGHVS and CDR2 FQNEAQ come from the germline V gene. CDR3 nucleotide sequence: TGTGCCAGCACCCCTGACGGGCCTAATCAGCCCCAGCATTCT. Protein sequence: CASTPDGPNQPQHS.

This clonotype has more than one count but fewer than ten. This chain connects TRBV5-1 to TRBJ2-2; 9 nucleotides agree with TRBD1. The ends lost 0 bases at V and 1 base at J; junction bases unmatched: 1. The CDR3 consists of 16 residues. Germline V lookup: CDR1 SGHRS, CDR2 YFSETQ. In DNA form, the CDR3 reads TGCGCCAGCAGCTTGGACAGGGGGCTGAACACCGGGGAGCTGTTTTTT. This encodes CASSLDRGLNTGELFF.